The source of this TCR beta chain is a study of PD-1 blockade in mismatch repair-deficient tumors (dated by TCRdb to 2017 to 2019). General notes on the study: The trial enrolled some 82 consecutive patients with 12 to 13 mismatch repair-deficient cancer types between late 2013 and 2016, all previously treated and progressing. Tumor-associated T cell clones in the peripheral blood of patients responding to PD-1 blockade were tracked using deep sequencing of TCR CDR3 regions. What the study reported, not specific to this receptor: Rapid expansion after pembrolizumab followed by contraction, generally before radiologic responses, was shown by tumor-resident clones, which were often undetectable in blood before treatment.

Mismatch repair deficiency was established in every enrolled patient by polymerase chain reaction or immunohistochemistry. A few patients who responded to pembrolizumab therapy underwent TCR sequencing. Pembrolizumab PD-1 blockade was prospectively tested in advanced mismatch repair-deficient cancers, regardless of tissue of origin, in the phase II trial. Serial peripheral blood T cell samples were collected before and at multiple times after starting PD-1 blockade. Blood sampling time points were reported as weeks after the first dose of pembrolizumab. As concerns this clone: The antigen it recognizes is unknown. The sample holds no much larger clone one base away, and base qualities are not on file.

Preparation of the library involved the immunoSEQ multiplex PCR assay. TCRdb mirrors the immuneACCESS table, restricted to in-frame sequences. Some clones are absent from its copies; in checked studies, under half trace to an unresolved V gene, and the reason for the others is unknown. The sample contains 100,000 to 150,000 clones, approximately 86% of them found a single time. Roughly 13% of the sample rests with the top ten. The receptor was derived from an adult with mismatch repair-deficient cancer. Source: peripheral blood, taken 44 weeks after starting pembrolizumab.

At the DNA level, the sequence is TGTGCCAGCAGTGACCTCAACAGGGTCCCCTACGAGCAGTACTTC. Its translation is CASSDLNRVPYEQYF. The chain links TRBV2 with TRBJ2-7; the D gene is possibly TRBD1, with 6 bases matching. A distance of 14 bases separates the germline ends of V and J, which lose 3 bases and 2 bases respectively. From a lookup of the germline V gene, CDR1 and CDR2 are SNHLY and FYNNEI. The cysteine opens and the phenylalanine closes a CDR3 of 15 amino acids. The read is trimmed to its CDR3 DNA, 45 bases read in frame from base 1.